These T cell receptor beta chains were read from a single sample in a study of blood T cells in healthy people across ages. TCRdb called the 5' RACE reads again in MiXCR, with one record for every CDR3 protein. This sample has roughly 800,000 distinct CDR3 sequences, with around 36% found just once. The sequenced sample consisted of blood. Receptors were obtained from a man younger than 35 in good health. The CDR3 runs from the conserved cysteine through the conserved F or W. D genes are given only for firm matches. Rows may omit the clone size; those that give it use once, few, many or a size class.

d_gene: TRBD2
abundance: many
v_gene: TRBV2
j_gene: TRBJ2-1
len: 15
CDR3nt: TGTGCCAGCAGTGAAGGCCCTCTAGCGGGGGGGATTGAGTTCTTC
CDR3aa: CASSEGPLAGGIEFF

d_gene: -
abundance: many
v_gene: TRBV29-1
j_gene: TRBJ2-7
len: 13
CDR3nt: TGCAGCGGCGCAAACGGCTTCTCCTACGAGCAGTACTTC
CDR3aa: CSGANGFSYEQYF

d_gene: -
abundance: -
v_gene: TRBV10-3
j_gene: TRBJ2-5
len: 15
CDR3nt: TGTGCCATCAGTGAGTCGAAGGGGCCTCAAGAGACCCAGTACTTC
CDR3aa: CAISESKGPQETQYF

d_gene: TRBD2
abundance: -
v_gene: TRBV28
j_gene: TRBJ2-5
len: 16
CDR3nt: TGTGCCAGCAGTACCACGGGACTAGCGGGGCAAGAGACCCAGTACTTC
CDR3aa: CASSTTGLAGQETQYF

d_gene: -
abundance: -
v_gene: TRBV6-7
j_gene: TRBJ1-2
len: 12
CDR3nt: TGTGCCAGAGGGGACTTAAACTATGGCTACACCTTC
CDR3aa: CARGDLNYGYTF

d_gene: TRBD1
abundance: -
v_gene: TRBV4-1
j_gene: TRBJ1-5
len: 17
CDR3nt: TGCGCCAGCAGCCAAGATCCTCCAGACAGGGGCAATCAGCCCCAGCATTTT
CDR3aa: CASSQDPPDRGNQPQHF

d_gene: TRBD1
abundance: once
v_gene: TRBV6-2/TRBV6-3
j_gene: TRBJ2-1
len: 15
CDR3nt: TGTGCCAGCAGTTACTACAGGGGACCCCAAGAGACCCAGTTCTTC
CDR3aa: CASSYYRGPQETQFF

d_gene: -
abundance: -
v_gene: TRBV14
j_gene: TRBJ1-1
len: 13
CDR3nt: TGTGCCAGCAGCCAAGAATGGAGCACTGAAGCTTTCTTT
CDR3aa: CASSQEWSTEAFF

d_gene: TRBD1
abundance: -
v_gene: TRBV6-2/TRBV6-3
j_gene: TRBJ1-1
len: 14
CDR3nt: TGTGCCAGCAGTCTCTCCAGACAGGGAGGGGAAGCTTTCTTT
CDR3aa: CASSLSRQGGEAFF

d_gene: -
abundance: -
v_gene: TRBV29-1
j_gene: TRBJ2-1
len: 14
CDR3nt: TGCAGCTCATCACGTCGTCTGGGAGAGCGGGAGCAGTTCTTC
CDR3aa: CSSSRRLGEREQFF

d_gene: -
abundance: -
v_gene: TRBV5-6
j_gene: TRBJ2-3
len: 16
CDR3nt: TGTGCCAGCAGCGAGGACTCGTCAGGGATTCGACATACGCAGTATTTT
CDR3aa: CASSEDSSGIRHTQYF

d_gene: -
abundance: -
v_gene: TRBV21-1
j_gene: TRBJ2-7
len: 15
CDR3nt: TGTGCCTGTGGGAGGGTGATGTTGTCCCCCCACGAGCAGTACTTC
CDR3aa: CACGRVMLSPHEQYF

d_gene: -
abundance: once
v_gene: TRBV7-2
j_gene: TRBJ2-7
len: 14
CDR3nt: TGTGCCAGCAGCTTCACTAGTGCGTCCTACGAGCAGTACTTC
CDR3aa: CASSFTSASYEQYF

d_gene: -
abundance: few
v_gene: TRBV15
j_gene: TRBJ1-2
len: 15
CDR3nt: TGTGCCACCAGCATTGATTTTAGCCAGGGCTATGGCTACACCTTC
CDR3aa: CATSIDFSQGYGYTF

d_gene: -
abundance: once
v_gene: TRBV10-3
j_gene: TRBJ2-1
len: 16
CDR3nt: TGTGCCATCAGTGACCGCGGACCAACGGTGGGCAATGAGCAGTTCTTC
CDR3aa: CAISDRGPTVGNEQFF

d_gene: TRBD1
abundance: few
v_gene: TRBV2
j_gene: TRBJ1-4
len: 14
CDR3nt: TGTGCCAGCAGGTCCGGGACAGAGAATGAAAAACTGTTTTTT
CDR3aa: CASRSGTENEKLFF

d_gene: -
abundance: -
v_gene: TRBV20-1
j_gene: TRBJ2-1
len: 13
CDR3nt: TGCAGTGCCCGCTCTCCCACAGAAGACGAGCAGTTCTTC
CDR3aa: CSARSPTEDEQFF

d_gene: -
abundance: -
v_gene: TRBV25-1
j_gene: TRBJ2-3
len: 14
CDR3nt: TGTGCCAGCAGTGAATATAGAGGGGAAGATACGCAGTATTTT
CDR3aa: CASSEYRGEDTQYF

d_gene: -
abundance: -
v_gene: TRBV20-1
j_gene: TRBJ1-6
len: 11
CDR3nt: TGCAGTATACCAACGAGGGGGGCCCTCCACTTT
CDR3aa: CSIPTRGALHF

d_gene: -
abundance: -
v_gene: TRBV12-3/TRBV12-4
j_gene: TRBJ1-1
len: 15
CDR3nt: TGTGCCAGCAGTTTATGGGCAGCCAGGCGGTTGGAAGCTTTCTTT
CDR3aa: CASSLWAARRLEAFF

d_gene: -
abundance: -
v_gene: TRBV20-1
j_gene: TRBJ1-5
len: 13
CDR3nt: TGCAGTGCTAGTGAGGGGGGCAATCAGCCCCAGCATTTT
CDR3aa: CSASEGGNQPQHF

d_gene: -
abundance: few
v_gene: TRBV20-1
j_gene: TRBJ2-5
len: 12
CDR3nt: TGCAGTGCTAGAGATCCTCTCGATGAGCAGTACTTC
CDR3aa: CSARDPLDEQYF

d_gene: -
abundance: -
v_gene: TRBV15
j_gene: TRBJ2-7
len: 15
CDR3nt: TGTGCCACCAGCAGAGATTGGGGCAGGGAGCGAGAGCAGTACTTC
CDR3aa: CATSRDWGREREQYF

d_gene: TRBD2
abundance: few
v_gene: TRBV20-1
j_gene: TRBJ2-1
len: 13
CDR3nt: TGCAGTGTTACTAGCGGGTCCTACAATGAGCAGTTCTTC
CDR3aa: CSVTSGSYNEQFF

d_gene: -
abundance: few
v_gene: TRBV6-2/TRBV6-3
j_gene: TRBJ1-2
len: 15
CDR3nt: TGTGCCAGCAGTAAACTGACTCAGGTGATCTATGGCTACACCTTC
CDR3aa: CASSKLTQVIYGYTF

d_gene: -
abundance: -
v_gene: TRBV6-2/TRBV6-3
j_gene: TRBJ2-4
len: 12
CDR3nt: TGTGCCAGCAGTTATGCGGGAAACATTCAGTACTTC
CDR3aa: CASSYAGNIQYF

d_gene: -
abundance: -
v_gene: TRBV7-2
j_gene: TRBJ2-5
len: 15
CDR3nt: TGTGCCAGCAGCTCACAGGGAGCGGGATTCGAGACCCAGTACTTC
CDR3aa: CASSSQGAGFETQYF

d_gene: -
abundance: -
v_gene: TRBV21-1
j_gene: TRBJ2-7
len: 15
CDR3nt: TGTGCCAGCAGCAACTACCCGACAGGGAATTTCGAGCAGTACTTC
CDR3aa: CASSNYPTGNFEQYF

d_gene: TRBD2
abundance: -
v_gene: TRBV2
j_gene: TRBJ2-5
len: 15
CDR3nt: TGTGCCAGCAGTGCACACGGGACTACCCAAGAGACCCAGTACTTC
CDR3aa: CASSAHGTTQETQYF

d_gene: TRBD2
abundance: many
v_gene: TRBV20-1
j_gene: TRBJ2-5
len: 15
CDR3nt: TGCAGTAGCGGGGGGGCGAATGGGCGGTCAGAGACCCAGTACTTC
CDR3aa: CSSGGANGRSETQYF

d_gene: -
abundance: -
v_gene: TRBV5-6
j_gene: TRBJ1-5
len: 12
CDR3nt: TGTGCCAGCAGCCACGGGAAGGGTGGATTGCATTTT
CDR3aa: CASSHGKGGLHF

d_gene: -
abundance: -
v_gene: TRBV20-1
j_gene: TRBJ1-5
len: 14
CDR3nt: TGCAGTGCTAGAGAGTCAGAAGGGGCTCAGCCCCAGCATTTT
CDR3aa: CSARESEGAQPQHF

d_gene: -
abundance: -
v_gene: TRBV7-3
j_gene: TRBJ1-1
len: 16
CDR3nt: TGTGCCAGCAGTTATACGGGGCAGGGGCTTAACACTGAAGCTTTCTTT
CDR3aa: CASSYTGQGLNTEAFF

d_gene: TRBD1
abundance: -
v_gene: TRBV7-3
j_gene: TRBJ1-1
len: 16
CDR3nt: TGTGCCAGCAGCCCCGGGACAGCGGACTCGAACACTGAAGCTTTCTTT
CDR3aa: CASSPGTADSNTEAFF

d_gene: TRBD1
abundance: few
v_gene: TRBV29-1
j_gene: TRBJ1-6
len: 14
CDR3nt: TGCAGCGTTGAAGGGGACAGTCTCAGTTCACCCCTCCACTTT
CDR3aa: CSVEGDSLSSPLHF

d_gene: TRBD2
abundance: many
v_gene: TRBV25-1
j_gene: TRBJ2-1
len: 17
CDR3nt: TGTGCCAGCAGTGAAGGACGGACTAGCGGCTCCTACAATGAGCAGTTCTTC
CDR3aa: CASSEGRTSGSYNEQFF

d_gene: TRBD1
abundance: many
v_gene: TRBV4-3
j_gene: TRBJ2-3
len: 13
CDR3nt: TGCGCCAGCAGCCCACAGGGGCGGAATACGCAGTATTTT
CDR3aa: CASSPQGRNTQYF

d_gene: -
abundance: once
v_gene: TRBV5-5
j_gene: TRBJ2-4
len: 17
CDR3nt: TGTGCCAGCAGCTCCCAACACTTGGACCTGGCCAAAAACATTCAGTACTTC
CDR3aa: CASSSQHLDLAKNIQYF

d_gene: -
abundance: -
v_gene: TRBV4-1
j_gene: TRBJ1-2
len: 15
CDR3nt: TGCGCCAGCAGCCAAGCGACAGTTTCCCTCTATGGCTACACCTTC
CDR3aa: CASSQATVSLYGYTF

d_gene: TRBD2
abundance: -
v_gene: TRBV6-6
j_gene: TRBJ2-5
len: 15
CDR3nt: TGTGCCAGCAGTTACGGGGGGGAATCTCAAGAGACCCAGTACTTC
CDR3aa: CASSYGGESQETQYF

d_gene: -
abundance: -
v_gene: TRBV4-3
j_gene: TRBJ2-7
len: 14
CDR3nt: TGCGCCAGCAGCCAAGGGGAAGACTACAATGAGCAGTACTTC
CDR3aa: CASSQGEDYNEQYF

d_gene: -
abundance: -
v_gene: TRBV7-2
j_gene: TRBJ1-5
len: 15
CDR3nt: TGTGCCAGCAGCTTTGGACAGTTTATGAATCAGCCCCAGCATTTT
CDR3aa: CASSFGQFMNQPQHF

d_gene: -
abundance: few
v_gene: TRBV6-1
j_gene: TRBJ2-1
len: 14
CDR3nt: TGTGCCAGCGGCCCCCGGGACTCAGACAATGAGCAGTTCTTC
CDR3aa: CASGPRDSDNEQFF

d_gene: -
abundance: -
v_gene: TRBV9
j_gene: TRBJ1-1
len: 13
CDR3nt: TGTGCCAGCAGCGTAGGGGCAGGGGATGAAGCTTTCTTT
CDR3aa: CASSVGAGDEAFF

d_gene: -
abundance: few
v_gene: TRBV20-1
j_gene: TRBJ2-1
len: 11
CDR3nt: TGCAAACCAACCGGGGGAAATGAGCAGTTCTTC
CDR3aa: CKPTGGNEQFF

d_gene: TRBD1
abundance: -
v_gene: TRBV20-1
j_gene: TRBJ2-2
len: 14
CDR3nt: TGCAGTGCGAACCACAGGGGGCGGGCCGGGGAGCTGTTTTTT
CDR3aa: CSANHRGRAGELFF